A single sample is the source of the 24 T cell receptor beta chains below, sequenced in a study. TCRdb fed the 5' RACE reads into MiXCR, producing one record per CDR3 protein. This table holds nearly 55,000 distinct CDR3 sequences, 17% found once. Sequenced material: naive CD4+ T cells sorted from blood. Subset defined: naive CD4+ T cells, CD4+CD45RA+CD25-. The receptors come from a female donor with breast cancer.

The gene calls are TRBV7-2 and TRBJ2-5; the D gene could be TRBD1 or TRBD2 (5 bases each). V was clipped by 0 bases and J by 0 bases, with 8 bases between them. CDR1 and CDR2 from the germline V gene are SGHTA and FQGNSA. This CDR3 is built from 15 residues. The CDR3: CASSLAGAYQETQYF. In DNA form, the CDR3 reads TGTGCCAGCAGCTTAGCCGGGGCTTACCAAGAGACCCAGTACTTC.

This clonotype appeared many times. The CDR3 region is CASSKTTGGSSEQFF. The CDR3 DNA sequence: TGTGCCAGCAGCAAAACGACAGGGGGCTCCTCTGAGCAGTTCTTC. The chain uses TRBV7-9 and TRBJ2-1; 10 positions agree with TRBD1. Looked up from germline, CDR1 is SEHNR and CDR2 is FQNEAQ (reference sequence). The ends lost 5 bases at V and 9 bases at J; junction bases unmatched: 10. The CDR3 loop spans 15 amino acids.

The J gene is TRBJ1-1, the V gene TRBV5-5, with D possibly matching TRBD1 (6 bases). CDR3 length: 15 residues. Trimming stripped 3 bases from V and 5 bases from J, with 17 bases between. Germline V gene data show CDR1 as SGHKS and CDR2 as YYEKEE (reference sequence). CDR3 amino acids: CASSSNTQGVTEAFF. DNA for the CDR3: TGTGCCAGCAGCTCTAACACACAGGGAGTTACTGAAGCTTTCTTT.

This clonotype was detected only a few times. CDR3 loop: CATSRDKVNTEAFF. The CDR3, as DNA: TGTGCCACCAGCAGAGATAAGGTAAACACTGAAGCTTTCTTT. The V gene is TRBV15, the J gene TRBJ1-1; D unclear. Germline CDR1 reads LNHNV; CDR2 reads YYDKDF (reference sequence). The V end was cut by 0 bases, the J end by 2 bases, with 7 bases between. The CDR3 extends over 14 amino acids. Looking up the rest from reference TRBV15 and TRBJ1-1 gives the full variable domain: DAMVIQNPRYQVTQFGKPVTLSCSQTLNHNVMYWYQQKSSQAPKLLFHYYDKDFNNEADTPDNFQSRRPNTSFCFLDIRSPGLGDTAMYLCATSRDKVNTEAFFGQGTRLTVV.

This clonotype has more than one count but fewer than ten. The chain joins TRBV7-3 to TRBJ2-1; no firm D call. V was clipped by 6 bases and J by 6 bases, with 18 bases between them. This CDR3 spans 15 amino acids. Per the germline V gene, CDR1 is SGHTA and CDR2 is FQGTGA. The CDR3, as DNA: TGTGCCAGCAGTGGCCCAGGACCGGGCGGCAATGAGCAGTTCTTC. This sequence encodes CASSGPGPGGNEQFF.

This clonotype has at least ten counts. The rearrangement uses TRBV6-2 or TRBV6-3 and TRBJ1-6; D is unclear. CDR1 and CDR2 from the germline V gene are MNHEY and SVGEGT. V was cut by 5 bases and J by 5 bases, with 10 bases left in between. CDR3 length equals 14 residues. The CDR3 is CASSQRRNNSPLHF. CDR3 DNA: TGTGCCAGCAGTCAAAGGCGGAATAATTCACCCCTCCACTTT.

This sequence joins TRBV20-1 and TRBJ1-2; 8 nucleotides agree with TRBD1. CDR1 and CDR2 (germline): DFQATT, SNEGSKA (reference sequence). There are 14 residues in the CDR3. V lost 6 bases to trimming and J lost 2 bases; unmatched junction nucleotides: 8. The CDR3 region has the DNA TGCAGTGCACCCCCCAGGGGGCTCAACTATGGCTACACCTTC. Amino acid sequence: CSAPPRGLNYGYTF.

The table lists this clonotype with many counts. The rearrangement links TRBV7-3 to TRBJ2-3, with a weak D call TRBD2 (6 bases). Looked up from germline, CDR1 is SGHTA and CDR2 is FQGTGA. This CDR3 contains 18 residues. V was pared by 0 bases and J by 0 bases, with 16 bases between. The CDR3 region is CASSLTTGLSASTDTQYF. The CDR3 region has the DNA TGTGCCAGCAGCTTAACGACGGGACTTAGTGCTAGCACAGATACGCAGTATTTT.

This clonotype has ten or more counts. This rearrangement joins TRBV7-2 to TRBJ2-2; no definite D call. This CDR3 has 13 residues. The ends were cut back, 4 bases at V and 5 bases at J, with 8 bases in the middle. From germline, CDR1 is SGHTA and CDR2 FQGNSA. Here the CDR3 reads CASSSYYTGELFF. CDR3 nucleotides: TGTGCCAGCAGCTCTTACTATACCGGGGAGCTGTTTTTT.

This clonotype has more than one count but fewer than ten. The chain is built from TRBV5-1 and TRBJ1-5; D gene ambiguous. This CDR3 contains 14 residues. Germline V lookup: CDR1 SGHRS, CDR2 YFSETQ. V was cut by 0 bases and J by 3 bases, with 7 bases left in between. CDR3 DNA: TGCGCCAGCAGCTTGGGCGGCTTCAATCAGCCCCAGCATTTT. This encodes CASSLGGFNQPQHF. Based on the CDR3 plus reference TRBV5-1 and TRBJ1-5, the full variable domain is KAGVTQTPRYLIKTRGQQVTLSCSPISGHRSVSWYQQTPGQGLQFLFEYFSETQRNKGNFPGRFSGRQFSNSRSEMNVSTLELGDSALYLCASSLGGFNQPQHFGDGTRLSIL.

This clonotype was detected only a few times. The V call is TRBV5-1, the J call TRBJ2-2, with TRBD2 matching over 7 bases. Germline assignment: CDR1 SGHRS and CDR2 YFSETQ. The CDR3 covers 17 residues. With V trimmed by 0 bases and J by 0 bases, 5 bases remained unmatched. The CDR3 DNA reads TGCGCCAGCAGCTTGGGTCCTAGCGGTGCGAACACCGGGGAGCTGTTTTTT. Encoded protein: CASSLGPSGANTGELFF.

This clonotype was counted ten times or more. The rearrangement joins TRBV6-2 or TRBV6-3 to TRBJ1-3; D is possibly TRBD1 (5 bases). This CDR3 has 12 amino acids. Germline lookup yields CDR1 MNHEY and CDR2 SVGEGT. Between the trimmed V and J ends, which lost 4 bases and 4 bases, there was a span of 5 bases. CDR3 DNA sequence: TGTGCCAGCAGTTGGACAGGAAACACCATATATTTT. Protein product: CASSWTGNTIYF.

This clonotype was seen repeatedly, ten times or more. CDR3 in amino acids: CASSLRESYNEQFF. The CDR3 region has the DNA TGCGCCAGCAGCTTACGGGAGTCCTACAATGAGCAGTTCTTC. The chain is built from TRBV5-1 and TRBJ2-1; D perhaps matches TRBD2 (6 bases). CDR1 and CDR2 (germline): SGHRS, YFSETQ. The CDR3 runs to 14 residues. Trimming took off 2 bases at V and 1 base at J, with 7 bases between the two ends. Using reference TRBV5-1 and TRBJ2-1 for the parts outside the CDR3, the full variable domain is KAGVTQTPRYLIKTRGQQVTLSCSPISGHRSVSWYQQTPGQGLQFLFEYFSETQRNKGNFPGRFSGRQFSNSRSEMNVSTLELGDSALYLCASSLRESYNEQFFGPGTRLTVL.

The genes are TRBV20-1 and TRBJ1-1; D remains unclear. Germline V gene lookup returns CDR1 DFQATT and CDR2 SNEGSKA (reference sequence). Deletions cut 2 bases from V and 6 bases from J, with 7 bases between. The CDR3 runs to 11 residues. DNA for the CDR3: TGCAGTGCTAGAATCCGCTCTGAAGCTTTCTTT. This gives the protein CSARIRSEAFF.

This clonotype was recorded many times. The rearrangement links TRBV5-1 to TRBJ2-3; D is uncertain. The germline gives CDR1 SGHRS, CDR2 YFSETQ. The V gene lost 4 bases and the J gene lost 0 bases, with 9 bases spanning the gap. This CDR3 contains 14 residues. The CDR3 DNA follows: TGCGCCAGCAGCATACAGTCTAGCACAGATACGCAGTATTTT. Protein product: CASSIQSSTDTQYF.

The V gene is TRBV5-1, the J gene TRBJ2-3; TRBD2 might be the D (6 bases). The length of the CDR3 is 15 residues. Trimming took off 4 bases at V and 0 bases at J, with 12 bases between the two ends. From germline, CDR1 is SGHRS and CDR2 YFSETQ. CDR3 nucleotides: TGCGCCAGCAGCCAAACTAGCAGAAGCACAGATACGCAGTATTTT. Its protein is CASSQTSRSTDTQYF.

The rearrangement joins TRBV24-1 to TRBJ2-1; perhaps TRBD2 as D (6 bases). Germline CDR1 is KGHDR and CDR2 is SFDVKD. This CDR3 spans 16 amino acids. V lost 3 bases and J 2 bases, leaving 13 bases between the germline ends. The CDR3 is CATSDGDSPPYNEQFF. The CDR3 coding sequence is TGTGCCACCAGTGATGGGGACTCGCCCCCCTACAATGAGCAGTTCTTC.

In regard to this clonotype: Germline and junction disagree at one end, which may indicate a read error. V is TRBV24-1 and J is TRBJ2-1, with 10 bases fitting TRBD1. The CDR3 covers 17 residues. Germline V gives CDR1 KGHDR, CDR2 SFDVKD. DNA of the CDR3: TGTGCCCCCAGTGATTTTGTGGGGACAGGGGTTCCCAATGAGCAGTTCTTC. It yields the protein CAPSDFVGTGVPNEQFF.

This clonotype was observed once. The chain links TRBV12-3 or TRBV12-4 to TRBJ2-3; 11 positions agree with TRBD1. The CDR3 extends over 15 amino acids. V shed 5 bases and J 11 bases; nucleotides not matched to a gene: 12. In DNA, the CDR3 is TGTGCCAGCAGTCAAATCGGACAGGGGGCAGGAAAGCAGTATTTT. The encoded protein is CASSQIGQGAGKQYF.

This clonotype has just a few counts. The J gene is TRBJ2-3, the V gene TRBV28; TRBD2 aligns across 7 bases. Trimming took 6 bases from V and 5 from J; bases not matched to a gene: 14. The CDR3 contains 16 residues. The germline gives CDR1 MDHEN, CDR2 SYDVKM. DNA of the CDR3: TGTGCCAGCAGCCCCGTGGATGCGGGAGCCGGAGATACGCAGTATTTT. It specifies CASSPVDAGAGDTQYF.

The genes are TRBV20-1 and TRBJ2-7; D is perhaps TRBD1 or TRBD2 (5 bases each). CDR1 and CDR2 from the germline V gene are DFQATT and SNEGSKA (reference sequence). This CDR3 has 14 amino acids. Trimming took off 5 bases at V and 3 bases at J, with 17 bases between the two ends. The CDR3 bases are TGCAGTGCTCCGGGACCACTGGAGGTCTACGAGCAGTACTTC. It translates to CSAPGPLEVYEQYF.

J is TRBJ2-1 and V is TRBV14, with a possible D match to TRBD2 (6 bases). Germline CDR1 is SGHDN and CDR2 is FVKESK. The V and J ends lost 0 bases and 5 bases respectively, with 11 bases between them. The length of the CDR3 is 15 residues. The CDR3 spells CASSQDPAGHNEQFF. The CDR3 DNA follows: TGTGCCAGCAGCCAAGATCCAGCGGGCCACAATGAGCAGTTCTTC.

The genes are TRBV5-1 and TRBJ2-4; D is possibly TRBD2 (6 bases). V dropped 4 bases and J dropped 8 bases, with 16 bases sitting between them. This CDR3 contains 14 residues. Germline CDR1 SGHRS, CDR2 YFSETQ. CDR3 bases: TGCGCCAGCAGCGTAACGGACTATCCCGACATTCAGTACTTC. This gives the protein CASSVTDYPDIQYF. The complete variable domain, with remaining parts taken from reference TRBV5-1 and TRBJ2-4, reads KAGVTQTPRYLIKTRGQQVTLSCSPISGHRSVSWYQQTPGQGLQFLFEYFSETQRNKGNFPGRFSGRQFSNSRSEMNVSTLELGDSALYLCASSVTDYPDIQYFGAGTRLSVL.

This clonotype was counted between two and nine times. The chain recombines TRBV7-9 with TRBJ1-4; 9 bases align to TRBD1. The CDR3 runs to 14 residues. Germline V gene lookup returns CDR1 SEHNR and CDR2 FQNEAQ (reference sequence). Germline trimming cut 4 bases from V and 5 bases from J; bases unmatched to any gene: 2. CDR3 nucleotides: TGTGCCAGCAGCTCGGACAGGGGAAATGAAAAACTGTTTTTT. It encodes CASSSDRGNEKLFF.